The T cell receptor beta chain described here comes from a study of cytomegalovirus exposure and HLA in healthy donors. Findings and limits, study-wide: Across donors, most TCRs were seen rarely, yet some public ones were widespread. Later analysis identified several of the most significant clusters that appeared linked to common viral pathogens.

As for the donors, each was a healthy bone marrow donor. The CDR3 consists of 14 residues. Germline V gene lookup returns CDR1 MNHEY and CDR2 SVGAGI. With 60 Vbeta and 13 Jbeta primers, the PCR was carried out. The repertoire was sequenced with immunoSEQ multiplex PCR; TCRdb's copy has only in-frame clones and lacks some. The sample records 100,000 to 150,000 clones, approximately 81% being singletons. Worth noting for this clone: What it binds is not known.

The chain is built from TRBV6-5 and TRBJ2-5; perhaps TRBD2 as D (6 bases). The J call is in doubt because the DNA end fits TRBJ2-7 better. The source material was PBMCs. This TCR came from a man between 18 and 29 years old in good health and CMV-seropositive. DNA of the CDR3: TGTGCCAGCAGTTACTCGGAGGGGACCTACGAGCAGTACTTC. Translation: CASSYSEGTYEQYF.